Listed here are 29 T cell receptor beta chains from one sample, sequenced in a study of tumor and adjacent non-tumor tissue in lung cancer. TCRbeta libraries were built with three rounds of nested PCR, modified from ARM-PCR. In TCRdb, the multiplex PCR reads were re-called with MiXCR into one record per CDR3 protein. Among 45,000 or so distinct CDR3 sequences, roughly 62% were seen once, and the ten largest hold 15% to 20%. No cell sorting was done before RNA was extracted from the tissue. Distant lung tissue was collected more than 3 cm away from the tumor edge. Sample: distant non-tumor lung tissue. The source of these receptors is a woman in her thirties or forties with non-small cell lung cancer.

In the case of this clonotype: The CDR3 carries no conserved terminal phenylalanine or tryptophan, so it likely arises from a read error. The gene calls are TRBV28 and TRBJ2-7; no reliable D call. Germline values: CDR1 MDHEN, CDR2 SYDVKM. CDR3 length equals 14 residues. Here the CDR3 reads CVSSRPGFDRGQYY. In nucleotides, the CDR3 is TGTGTCAGCAGCAGACCGGGCTTTGATAGAGGGCAGTACTAC.

Remarks on this clonotype: A read error may explain this, as a much larger clone is one base away. The chain carries TRBV10-2 and TRBJ2-2; 10 bases align to TRBD2. V lost 6 bases to trimming and J lost 5 bases; unmatched junction nucleotides: 6. Germline values: CDR1 WSHSY, CDR2 SAAADI. This CDR3 region has 15 residues. The CDR3 region is CASRASGGGTGELFF. The CDR3 nucleotides read TGCGCCAGCAGGGCTAGCGGGGGAGGTACCGGGGAGCTGTTTTTT.

With respect to this clonotype: An end of the junction does not agree with germline; a read error may underlie this. The chain recombines TRBV11-2 with TRBJ1-6, with TRBD1 matching 9 bases. CDR1 SGHAT and CDR2 FQNNGV come from the germline V gene. The CDR3 loop spans 14 amino acids. This chain's CDR3 is CASSAGQGNSSLQF. CDR3 nucleotides: TGTGCCAGCAGCGCGGGACAGGGCAATTCATCCCTCCAATTT.

This clonotype was detected a few times. It may be a read error: a sequence one base away is much more abundant. The CDR3 end shows no conserved phenylalanine or tryptophan, and so a read error is likely. The rearrangement joins TRBV4-1 to TRBJ1-6; no firm D call. The V gene's germline CDR1 is MGHRA and CDR2 YSYEKL. The CDR3 consists of 14 residues. Deletions cut 6 bases from V and 0 bases from J, with 6 bases between. CDR3 bases: TGCGCCAGCAGTTTGAGCTCCTATAATTCACCCCTCCACTCT. It translates to CASSLSSYNSPLHS.

As regards this clonotype: Being one base from a much bigger clone, this may be a read error. This CDR3 is missing its conserved last phenylalanine or tryptophan, likely due to a read error. The chain links TRBV6-6 to TRBJ1-2; D ambiguous. Germline values: CDR1 MNHNY, CDR2 SVGAGI (reference sequence). Deletions cut 4 bases from V and 6 bases from J, with 21 bases between. The CDR3 spans 16 residues. The CDR3 nucleotides are TGTGCCAGCAGTTCCCAGTCTGGCCGGCCGAGGGATGGCTACACCATC. Its protein product is CASSSQSGRPRDGYTI.

This clonotype appeared many times. Its ends do not fully match the called genes, so a read error is possible. The chain is built from TRBV6-4 and TRBJ2-3; 15 positions agree with TRBD2. The CDR3 is 15 residues long. CDR1 and CDR2 (germline): MRHNA, SNTAGT. The CDR3 reads CASSDGTSGGDTQYF. CDR3 in DNA: TGTGCCAGTAGTGACGGGACTAGCGGGGGGGATACGCAGTATTTT.

A word on this clonotype: An end of the junction differs from the germline gene, which may be a read error. V usage is TRBV6-2 or TRBV6-3 and J usage is TRBJ2-5; 8 positions agree with TRBD2. The CDR3 extends over 17 amino acids. Germline values: CDR1 MNHEY, CDR2 SVGEGT. The CDR3 loop is CANSYDIERGRQETQYF. Written as DNA, the CDR3 is TGTGCCAACAGTTACGATATCGAGCGGGGGCGACAAGAGACCCAGTACTTC.

This clonotype was observed at least ten times. This may be a read error, as it is one base from a much larger clone. The rearrangement uses TRBV12-3 or TRBV12-4 and TRBJ1-3; no clear D gene. The CDR3 loop spans 14 amino acids. Here the CDR3 reads CASNMLSSGHTIYF. The CDR3 DNA reads TGTGCCAGCAACATGCTGAGCTCTGGACACACCATATATTTT.

This clonotype was seen more than once but under ten times. It may be a read error: a sequence one base away is much more abundant. The chain links TRBV5-4 to TRBJ2-5; D might be TRBD2 (7 bases). The V gene lost 3 bases and the J gene lost 5 bases, with 17 bases spanning the gap. CDR1 and CDR2 (germline): SGHNT, YYREEE (reference sequence). CDR3 length: 15 residues. This CDR3 reads CASSSLTGRVETQYF. The CDR3 DNA follows: TGTGCCAGCAGCTCGTTAACAGGGAGGGTTGAGACCCAGTACTTC. Looking up the rest from reference TRBV5-4 and TRBJ2-5 gives the full variable domain: ETGVTQSPTHLIKTRGQQVTLRCSSQSGHNTVSWYQQALGQGPQFIFQYYREEENGRGNFPPRFSGLQFPNYSSELNVNALELDDSALYLCASSSLTGRVETQYFGPGTRLLVL.

Worth noting for this clonotype: With a much larger clone just one base away, this may be a read error. This CDR3 is missing its conserved last phenylalanine or tryptophan, likely due to a read error. The genes are TRBV13 and TRBJ2-7, with 11 bases lining up with TRBD1. V gave up 4 bases and J gave up 5 bases; unmatched junction bases: 1. Germline V gives CDR1 PRHDT, CDR2 FYEKMQ (reference sequence). This CDR3 is built from 13 residues. The CDR3 DNA is TGTGCCAGCAGCTCGGACAGGGGGCACGAGCAGTACTCC. Translated: CASSSDRGHEQYS.

Worth noting for this clonotype: No conserved phenylalanine or tryptophan is present at the end of the CDR3, so a read error is the likely explanation. The chain uses TRBV28 and TRBJ1-5; TRBD1 might be the D (5 bases). This CDR3 has 15 amino acids. Germline CDR1 MDHEN, CDR2 SYDVKM. The CDR3 loop reads CASSPLRGTYQPQHL. Written as DNA, the CDR3 is TGCGCCAGCAGTCCCCTTCGGGGCACCTATCAGCCCCAGCATTTA.

This chain uses TRBV11-3 with TRBJ2-1; no clear D. The germline CDR1 and CDR2 sequences are SGHNT and YENEEA. The CDR3 contains 15 residues. V lost 5 bases and J lost 3, with 14 bases in between. CDR3 nucleotide sequence: TGTGCCAGCAGCCCAAGACCTAGGAGCTACAATGAGCAGTTCTTC. Translation: CASSPRPRSYNEQFF. The entire variable domain, with the rest obtained from reference TRBV11-3 and TRBJ2-1, is as follows: EAGVVQSPRYKIIEKKQPVAFWCNPISGHNTLYWYLQNLGQGPELLIRYENEEAVDDSQLPKDRFSAERLKGVDSTLKIQPAELGDSAVYLCASSPRPRSYNEQFFGPGTRLTVL.

Worth noting for this clonotype: Lacking the conserved final phenylalanine or tryptophan, this CDR3 likely reflects a read error. V and J are TRBV6-6 and TRBJ2-5, with 11 bases matching TRBD1. The germline CDR1 and CDR2 sequences are MNHNY and SVGAGI (reference sequence). CDR3 length: 15 residues. The CDR3 DNA sequence: TGTGTCAGCAGCTCCCCCGGGACAGGGGGAGAGACCCAGTACATC. This codes for CVSSSPGTGGETQYI.

The table lists this clonotype with a few counts. The CDR3 loop is CSVREGSYNEQFF. DNA of the CDR3: TGCAGTGTGCGTGAGGGTTCCTACAATGAGCAGTTCTTC. The V gene is TRBV20-1, the J gene TRBJ2-1; TRBD2 might be the D (5 bases). CDR3 length: 13 residues. Trimming took off 7 bases at V and 1 base at J, with 11 bases between the two ends. The germline V gene encodes CDR1 DFQATT and CDR2 SNEGSKA (reference sequence).

This clonotype was recorded at least ten times. V is TRBV7-9 and J is TRBJ1-3, with D hard to call. Trimming removed 5 bases at V and 9 bases at J, with 11 bases between. Germline values: CDR1 SEHNR, CDR2 FQNEAQ (reference sequence). The CDR3 has 12 residues. This CDR3 is CASSAQTSTIYF. The CDR3 region has the DNA TGTGCCAGCAGCGCCCAGACATCCACCATATATTTT.

Turning to this clonotype: A much more abundant neighbour one base away suggests this may be a read error. The CDR3 ends on some other residue instead of the conserved phenylalanine or tryptophan, so this is likely a read error. V gene TRBV6-1 combines with J gene TRBJ2-3; D perhaps matches TRBD2 (7 bases). The CDR3 runs to 16 residues. V was pared by 2 bases and J by 0 bases, with 12 bases between. Per the germline V gene, CDR1 is MNHNS and CDR2 is SASEGT. CDR3 region: CASSEFAGASTDTQYS. CDR3 in DNA: TGTGCCAGCAGTGAATTTGCGGGGGCTAGCACAGATACGCAGTATTCT.

At least ten counts were recorded for this clonotype. The chain is built from TRBV20-1 and TRBJ1-2; possibly TRBD1 for D (5 bases). Trimming stripped 5 bases from V and 5 bases from J, with 12 bases between. The V gene's germline CDR1 is DFQATT and CDR2 SNEGSKA (reference sequence). This CDR3 is built from 12 residues. DNA of the CDR3: TGCAGTGCTGGGACGGGGGAATATGGCTACACCTTC. Translated, it gives CSAGTGEYGYTF.

Concerning this clonotype: At one end the junction does not follow the germline gene, possibly because of a read error. The genes are TRBV12-3 or TRBV12-4 and TRBJ2-1; TRBD2 aligns across 7 bases. This CDR3 region has 15 residues. In DNA form, the CDR3 reads TGTGCCAGCAGTTCCAGCGGGACCTCCTATAATGAGAAGTTCTTC. This sequence encodes CASSSSGTSYNEKFF.

A word on this clonotype: The junction and the germline gene differ at one end; a read error may be behind it. This rearrangement joins TRBV4-1 to TRBJ1-1, with D uncertain. Germline V gene sequence: CDR1 MGHRA, CDR2 YSYEKL. CDR3 length: 15 amino acids. This CDR3 is CASSPSVREVTGAFF. The CDR3 DNA sequence: TGCGCTAGCAGCCCGTCGGTTAGGGAAGTTACTGGAGCTTTCTTT.

This clonotype was seen repeatedly, ten times or more. This chain links TRBV5-4 with TRBJ2-1, with D perhaps TRBD2 (6 bases). Trimming took 4 bases from V and 6 from J, leaving 8 bases between them. The CDR3 loop spans 12 amino acids. Germline V gene sequence: CDR1 SGHNT, CDR2 YYREEE (reference sequence). In nucleotides, the CDR3 is TGTGCCAGCAGCACGACTAGCAATGAGCAGTTCTTC. Its translation: CASSTTSNEQFF.

A word on this clonotype: At one boundary the junction diverges from the germline segment, which might be a read error. The chain's CDR3 is CASSAGNWTGNEQFF. The CDR3 bases are TGTGCCAGCAGTGCCGGGAACTGGACCGGCAATGAGCAATTCTTC. The chain uses TRBV6-2 or TRBV6-3 and TRBJ2-1; maybe TRBD2 (5 bases). Looked up from germline, CDR1 is MNHEY and CDR2 is SVGEGT. This CDR3 is 15 amino acids long.

This clonotype was picked up many times. The chain is built from TRBV5-5 and TRBJ1-2, with D unclear. The CDR3 runs 15 residues. Germline CDR1 and CDR2: SGHKS and YYEKEE (reference sequence). V was clipped by 0 bases and J by 1 base, with 10 bases between them. Here the CDR3 DNA reads TGTGCCAGCAGCTTGGTTCAGGAGATTAACTATGGCTACACCTTC. Translation gives CASSLVQEINYGYTF.

Concerning this clonotype itself: A much larger clone differs from this one at a single base, so this may be a read error. This chain links TRBV6-5 with TRBJ2-7; D is uncertain. V lost 2 bases and J lost 5, with 13 bases in between. The CDR3 is 14 amino acids. In germline, CDR1 is MNHEY, CDR2 SVGAGI. CDR3 sequence: CASSYDGTYNEQYF. The CDR3 coding sequence is TGTGCCAGCAGTTACGACGGCACATACAACGAGCAGTACTTC.

Only one count was recorded for this clonotype. This chain joins TRBV12-3 or TRBV12-4 and TRBJ1-5, with D tentatively TRBD1 (6 bases). Trimming removed 8 bases from V and 9 bases from J, with 17 bases in between. The CDR3 loop spans 13 amino acids. CDR3 DNA sequence: TGTGCCAGCGGTAAACAGGGATCTTTGCCCCAGCATTTT. Its protein is CASGKQGSLPQHF.

On this clonotype: The junction departs from the called germline gene at one end, perhaps through a read error. The chain links TRBV29-1 to TRBJ2-7; 7 positions agree with TRBD1. This CDR3 comprises 12 residues. Germline V lookup: CDR1 SQVTM, CDR2 ANQGSEA. CDR3 loop: CSVQADRDEQYF. The CDR3 coding sequence is TGCAGCGTTCAAGCTGACAGGGACGAGCAATACTTC.

As for this clonotype: A read error may account for a junction end that differs from germline. The gene calls are TRBV29-1 and TRBJ2-1; D uncertain. CDR3 length: 11 amino acids. Germline CDR1 is SQVTM and CDR2 is ANQGSEA. The CDR3 region has the DNA TGCGGCGTACCCACAGACACTGAGCAGTTATTC. Amino acid sequence: CGVPTDTEQLF.

For this clonotype: This may arise from a read error, as a much more abundant clone is one base away. As the CDR3 is not closed by the conserved phenylalanine or tryptophan, this likely results from a read error. The J gene is TRBJ2-1, the V gene TRBV5-1; D tentatively fits TRBD1 or TRBD2 (5 bases each). The CDR3 has 16 amino acids. CDR1 and CDR2 from the germline V gene are SGHRS and YFSETQ. V lost 3 bases and J lost 0, with 13 bases in between. The chain's CDR3 is CASSWAERGSYNEQFL. Written as DNA, the CDR3 is TGCGCCAGCAGCTGGGCGGAGAGGGGCTCCTACAATGAGCAGTTCCTC.

The sample holds a few counts of this clonotype. Because the CDR3 is missing its conserved closing phenylalanine or tryptophan, this is likely a read error. The V gene is TRBV11-2, the J gene TRBJ2-1; 9 nucleotides agree with TRBD1. V trimming: 7 bases; J trimming: 0 bases; junction bases outside the gene matches: 19. Germline CDR1 is SGHAT and CDR2 is FQNNGV. The CDR3 loop spans 20 amino acids. The CDR3 DNA reads as TGTGCCAGCACCCTTCCAGGGACAGGGAGGTTGACGAGCTCCTACAATGAGCAGTTCTCC. Translating it yields CASTLPGTGRLTSSYNEQFS.

In regard to this clonotype: At one end the junction does not follow the germline gene, possibly because of a read error. The chain combines TRBV12-3 or TRBV12-4 with TRBJ2-1; 7 bases are shared with TRBD2. The CDR3 runs to 15 residues. The CDR3 loop is CACSSSGASYNEHFF. The CDR3, as DNA: TGTGCCTGCAGTTCCAGCGGGGCATCCTACAATGAGCACTTCTTC.